The rows below give T cell receptor beta chains drawn from one sample of a study of T cell changes during pregnancy in multiple sclerosis. Profiled with immunoSEQ multiplex PCR; TCRdb holds only in-frame clones, not every one. Of about 64,000 clones listed, less than 95% were seen once; the top ten hold roughly 6.5%. Sequenced material: peripheral blood, taken in the third trimester of pregnancy. All receptors come from a female donor in good health, enrolled as a control in a pregnancy study. Both conserved end residues are part of each CDR3. The order of the fields is J gene, clone size, V gene, D gene, CDR3 DNA, CDR3 protein. D genes are given only for firm matches. Part of the rows lack a size; the others show once, few, many or a class for expanded clones.

TRBJ2-7,NA,TRBV6-1,TRBD2,TGTGCCACCCAAAAAGGACTAGCGGGAACTTACGAGCAGTACTTC,CATQKGLAGTYEQYF
TRBJ2-2,NA,TRBV14,TRBD2,TGTGCCAGCAGCCGGATGGGACTAGCGGGAGGGAACACCGGGGAGCTGTTTTTT,CASSRMGLAGGNTGELFF
TRBJ2-3,NA,TRBV12-5,NA,TGTGCTAGTGGTTTACCGCTCACGTCGGGCACAGATACGCAGTATTTT,CASGLPLTSGTDTQYF
TRBJ1-2,NA,TRBV30,NA,TGTGCCTCCCCCCGGGAGGGTAACTATGGCTACACCTTC,CASPREGNYGYTF
TRBJ2-5,NA,TRBV5-1,NA,TGCGCCAGCAGCCGTAGCCTACAAGAGACCCAGTACTTC,CASSRSLQETQYF
TRBJ2-1,NA,TRBV10-3,NA,TGTGCCATAAGCTCCGCGGGCTCCTACAATGAGCAGTTCTTC,CAISSAGSYNEQFF
TRBJ2-5,NA,TRBV7-2,TRBD2,TGTGCCAGCAGCTCTACCGGGACTAGCGCAGAGACCCAGTACTTC,CASSSTGTSAETQYF
TRBJ1-2,NA,TRBV7-9,TRBD1,TGTGCCAGCAGCTCGGACAGGGGAGCTAACTATGGCTACACCTTC,CASSSDRGANYGYTF
TRBJ1-6,NA,TRBV7-8,NA,TGTGCCAGCAGCGACCAAGTCAGGGGTGGGTCACCCCTCCACTTT,CASSDQVRGGSPLHF
TRBJ1-5,NA,TRBV30,NA,TGTGCCTGGAGTCGCCGCAGGGGCAATCAGCCCCAGCATTTT,CAWSRRRGNQPQHF
TRBJ2-7,once,TRBV10-3,TRBD2,TGTGCCATCAGTGAGGGCCTAGCGGGAGAGGGCGAGCAGTACTTC,CAISEGLAGEGEQYF
TRBJ2-7,NA,TRBV6-6,TRBD1,TGTGCCAGCATATTAGGACAGGGGGCATCCTACGAGCAGTACTTC,CASILGQGASYEQYF
TRBJ1-2,once,TRBV27,NA,TGTGCCAGCAGTTTATATACGGGGGCTAACTATGGCTACACCTTC,CASSLYTGANYGYTF
TRBJ2-5,NA,TRBV27,TRBD2,TGTGCCAGCAGTCCCGGGACTAGCGGGAGGACCACCCGGACCCAGTACTTC,CASSPGTSGRTTRTQYF
TRBJ1-1,NA,TRBV11-1,NA,TGTGCCAGCAGCTTCCCGCGGGGGGCCGCACCAATGAACACTGAAGCTTTCTTT,CASSFPRGAAPMNTEAFF
TRBJ1-1,NA,TRBV6-1,NA,TGTGCCAGCCCGCGGGGAACTGAAGCTTTCTTT,CASPRGTEAFF
TRBJ2-7,NA,TRBV7-9,TRBD1,TGTGCCAGCAGCACCTGGGACAGGAAGAGCTACGAGCAGTACTTC,CASSTWDRKSYEQYF
TRBJ1-5,once,TRBV18,TRBD1,TGTGCCAGCTCAAGCTTTACAGGGGGACCCAATCAGCCCCAGCATTTT,CASSSFTGGPNQPQHF
TRBJ1-2,NA,TRBV7-9,TRBD1,TGTGCCAGCAGCTCGGACAGGGTTCGAGGCTACACCTTC,CASSSDRVRGYTF
TRBJ1-2,NA,TRBV14,NA,TGTGCCAGCAGCCAAGTGGGAGGCACTAACTATGGCTACACCTTC,CASSQVGGTNYGYTF
TRBJ1-5,NA,TRBV5-6,NA,TGTGCCAGCAGCTTGCGGGGGGCTAGCAATCAGCCCCAGCATTTT,CASSLRGASNQPQHF
TRBJ1-6,NA,TRBV5-1,TRBD1,TGCGCCAGCACCCGGACAGGGGGCCAGGATTCACCCCTCCACTTT,CASTRTGGQDSPLHF
TRBJ1-3,NA,TRBV7-2,TRBD1,TGTGCCAGCAGCTTAAAACAGGGGGCTGGAAACACCATATATTTT,CASSLKQGAGNTIYF
TRBJ1-6,NA,TRBV30,NA,TGTGCCTGCCTGACAGGAAATAATTCACCCCTCCACTTT,CACLTGNNSPLHF
TRBJ2-5,once,TRBV11-3,TRBD2,TGTGCCAGCAGCTTTTGGACTAGCGGGGGGGGAGAGACCCAGTACTTC,CASSFWTSGGGETQYF
TRBJ1-5,NA,TRBV6-6,NA,TGTGCCAGTCGATTCGGAGGCCGTAGCAATCAGCCCCAGCATTTT,CASRFGGRSNQPQHF
TRBJ2-1,NA,TRBV7-6,TRBD2,TGTGCCAGCAGCTTAGCGGTGGGACTAGTGGGCAATGAGCAGTTCTTC,CASSLAVGLVGNEQFF
TRBJ1-6,NA,TRBV7-8,TRBD1,TGTGCCAGCAGATCAGGGGGCTTGGGTTCACCCCTCCACTTT,CASRSGGLGSPLHF
TRBJ2-7,NA,TRBV5-8,TRBD2,TGTGCCAGCAGCATTAGCGGGAGTGGGTCCTACGAGCAGTACTTC,CASSISGSGSYEQYF